This TCR beta chain was captured by sequencing in a study of control samples from healthy donors and cancer patients. Sequencing used immunoSEQ multiplex PCR; TCRdb keeps in-frame clones, though not all of them. Of 100,000 to 150,000 clones listed, around nine tenths are singletons. Trimming shortened V by 7 bases and J by 5 bases, and 20 bases separated the two germline ends. The CDR3 length is 15 residues. Germline values: CDR1 MNHEY, CDR2 SVGAGI. The chain carries TRBV6-5 and TRBJ2-5, with D possibly matching TRBD2 (5 bases). This sequence was found in a man aged 18 to 29 in good health. Source material: blood. The CDR3 loop reads CASTGGSWMGETQYF. CDR3 nucleotide sequence: TGTGCCAGCACCGGAGGCAGCTGGATGGGGGAGACCCAGTACTTC.